This T cell receptor beta chain was sequenced during a study of blood T cell repertoires in COVID-19. Overall study: Spain, Italy and the United States supplied samples that represented acute and convalescent COVID-19.

This CDR3 comprises 15 residues. In the authors' methods: Researchers report that nucleated cell counts were estimated from reference gene primer amplification. Sequencing used immunoSEQ multiplex PCR; TCRdb keeps in-frame clones, though not all of them. V and J calls and clone size are as listed in that table; D and trimming were resolved from the DNA. The table records about 260,000 clones, about 86% of them present only once. This TCR derives from a man aged 30-40 years with active or convalescent COVID-19. The chain is built from TRBV21-1 and TRBJ1-5; no check of the table's D call, TRBD1, against the DNA was made. TRBV21-1 is classified as a pseudogene. The material sequenced was peripheral blood. The CDR3 DNA follows: TGTGCCAGCAACCGACAGGGGCATCAGACTCAGCCCCAGCATTTT. This encodes CASNRQGHQTQPQHF.